The 28 T cell receptor beta chains below were found in one sample sequenced in a study of blood T cell repertoires in COVID-19 (TCRdb year 2020). Libraries were constructed by the immunoSEQ multiplex PCR assay. TCRdb's version of the immuneACCESS table is confined to in-frame rearrangements and falls short of the full clone set. An unresolved V gene accounts for under half of the shortfall where checked; the remainder is of unknown origin. The sample records some 400,000 clones, more than 85% of which are singletons. The ten top clones hold about 0.78% of the sample. The sequenced sample was PBMCs or T cells enriched from blood (not recorded which). These receptors came from a woman aged 40 to 50 who had been exposed to COVID-19.

The chain couples TRBV6-2 or TRBV6-3 to TRBJ1-2, with TRBD1 matching 7 bases. J was trimmed by 4 bases and V by 7 bases; bases with no gene match: 12. The CDR3 covers 15 residues. In germline, CDR1 is MNHEY, CDR2 SVGEGT. The CDR3 spells CASNPRDRFFYGYTF. The CDR3 bases are TGTGCCAGCAACCCCAGGGACAGATTCTTCTATGGCTACACCTTC.

The gene calls are TRBV19 and TRBJ2-5; D possibly corresponds to TRBD1 (5 bases). The CDR3 has 15 residues. Germline loops: CDR1 LNHDA, CDR2 SQIVND (reference sequence). Trimming left V 4 bases short and J 1 base short, with 13 bases between. CDR3 protein: CASSNLAGIQETQYF. CDR3 coding DNA: TGTGCCAGTAGTAATTTGGCAGGGATCCAAGAGACCCAGTACTTC.

The CDR3 region has the DNA TGTGCCAGTACCCCACAGGCAGGGCTAGTCGGAGCAACTAATGAAAAACTGTTTTTT. It yields the protein CASTPQAGLVGATNEKLFF. The chain employs TRBV19 and TRBJ1-4; perhaps TRBD1 as D (5 bases). Germline CDR1 and CDR2: LNHDA and SQIVND (reference sequence). V lost 7 bases and J 0 bases, leaving 24 bases between the germline ends. This CDR3 comprises 19 residues.

This chain uses TRBV13 with TRBJ2-1; D possibly corresponds to TRBD2 (6 bases). CDR1 and CDR2 (germline): PRHDT, FYEKMQ (reference sequence). This CDR3 is 17 amino acids long. V lost 6 bases to trimming and J lost 0 bases, with 18 bases between them. The CDR3 is CASRQIRGKSSYNEQFF. For the CDR3, the DNA is TGTGCCAGCAGGCAAATCCGCGGGAAGAGCTCCTACAATGAGCAGTTCTTC.

This chain joins TRBV7-2 and TRBJ1-2, with 12 bases aligning to TRBD1. With 6 bases clipped from V and 2 bases from J, the junction kept 7 bases outside the gene matches. Germline CDR1 SGHTA, CDR2 FQGNSA. There are 16 residues in the CDR3. The CDR3 coding sequence is TGTGCCAGCAGGGAGGGACAGGGGGCGGGAAACTATGGCTACACCTTC. As protein: CASREGQGAGNYGYTF.

CDR3 sequence (DNA): TGTGCCAGCTCACCAACTATTGGAGTCTCGACGGGCGAGCAGTACTTC. This sequence encodes CASSPTIGVSTGEQYF. V gene TRBV18 combines with J gene TRBJ2-7, with D hard to call. The CDR3 runs 16 residues. Germline-derived CDR1 and CDR2 are KGHSH and LQKENI. The germline V and J ends were trimmed by 2 bases and 6 bases, with 20 bases remaining between them.

This chain's CDR3 is CASSQKGETQYF. In DNA, the CDR3 is TGCGCCAGCAGCCAAAAGGGGGAGACCCAGTACTTC. The rearrangement uses TRBV4-1 and TRBJ2-5, with a tentative D call TRBD1 (5 bases). Germline CDR1 and CDR2: MGHRA and YSYEKL. The CDR3 consists of 12 residues. V was pared by 2 bases and J by 5 bases, with 6 bases between.

The rearrangement uses TRBV2 and TRBJ2-5; TRBD2 agrees at 14 bases. Germline V gives CDR1 SNHLY, CDR2 FYNNEI. The CDR3 has 17 residues. J gave up 2 bases and V 9 bases, and 11 bases lay outside the gene matches. The CDR3 is CARGSGLAGVRQETQYF. As DNA, the CDR3 is TGTGCCAGGGGCTCGGGACTAGCGGGGGTGCGGCAAGAGACCCAGTACTTC.

This chain links TRBV6-5 with TRBJ1-3; D not certain. Trimming removed 7 bases from V and 9 bases from J, with 10 bases in between. This CDR3 contains 11 residues. In germline, CDR1 is MNHEY, CDR2 SVGAGI. DNA of the CDR3: TGTGCCAGCATTCTGGGCTCCACCATATATTTT. This encodes CASILGSTIYF.

V and J are TRBV24-1 and TRBJ2-1; 10 positions match TRBD1. The CDR3 has 16 amino acids. V lost 4 bases to trimming and J lost 2 bases; unmatched junction nucleotides: 4. Germline CDR1 and CDR2: KGHDR and SFDVKD. The CDR3 reads CATSDRGQGAYNEQFF. DNA of the CDR3: TGTGCCACCAGTGACCGAGGACAGGGGGCCTACAATGAGCAGTTCTTC.

CDR3 amino acids: CASSIGQFYEQYF. The CDR3 nucleotides read TGTGCCAGCAGTATCGGACAGTTCTACGAGCAGTACTTC. The chain employs TRBV6-5 and TRBJ2-7; tentative D call: TRBD1 (6 bases). From germline, CDR1 is MNHEY and CDR2 SVGAGI. Trimming pared 5 bases from V and 3 bases from J, leaving 11 bases between. This CDR3 comprises 13 residues.

V is TRBV2 and J is TRBJ2-7; no definite D call. Germline V gene lookup returns CDR1 SNHLY and CDR2 FYNNEI. CDR3 size: 14 residues. V was trimmed by 1 base and J by 0 bases, leaving 7 bases between them. CDR3 sequence reads: CASSEVLSSYEQYF. The DNA for the CDR3 is TGTGCCAGCAGTGAAGTTCTTAGCTCCTACGAGCAGTACTTC.

The chain is built from TRBV2 and TRBJ2-7, with 8 bases identical to TRBD1. This CDR3 has 11 amino acids. V gave up 8 bases and J gave up 6 bases; unmatched junction bases: 3. Looked up from germline, CDR1 is SNHLY and CDR2 is FYNNEI. The CDR3 DNA follows: TGTGCCAGCTTGGGACAGGTCGAGCAGTACTTC. It translates to CASLGQVEQYF.

The chain links TRBV18 to TRBJ1-4, with a tentative D call TRBD1 (5 bases). CDR3 size: 16 residues. Germline V gene lookup returns CDR1 KGHSH and CDR2 LQKENI. Trimming removed 6 bases from V and 5 bases from J, with 19 bases in between. CDR3 sequence: CASSPSAKGINEKLFF. CDR3 DNA sequence: TGTGCCAGCTCCCCAAGCGCGAAGGGGATCAATGAAAAACTGTTTTTT.

V and J are TRBV5-6 and TRBJ1-3; D not certain. This CDR3 has 14 amino acids. Germline assignment: CDR1 SGHDT and CDR2 YYEEEE. V gave up 4 bases and J gave up 3 bases, with 11 bases separating them. The chain's CDR3 is CASSPRGIGNTIYF. The CDR3 DNA is TGTGCCAGCAGCCCCAGAGGGATTGGAAACACCATATATTTT.

The V gene is TRBV5-4, the J gene TRBJ2-1, with TRBD2 as a possible D gene (5 bases). The CDR3 sequence is 11 residues long. V was cut by 2 bases and J by 10 bases, with 7 bases left in between. CDR1 SGHNT and CDR2 YYREEE come from the germline V gene (reference sequence). The CDR3 coding sequence is TGTGCCAGCAGCTTCACGGGGGAGCAGTTCTTC. It specifies CASSFTGEQFF. The whole variable domain, filled in from reference TRBV5-4 and TRBJ2-1, reads ETGVTQSPTHLIKTRGQQVTLRCSSQSGHNTVSWYQQALGQGPQFIFQYYREEENGRGNFPPRFSGLQFPNYSSELNVNALELDDSALYLCASSFTGEQFFGPGTRLTVL.

This clone was seen only a few times. The chain combines TRBV9 with TRBJ2-1, with TRBD1 identical over 10 bases. The CDR3 loop spans 18 amino acids. In germline, CDR1 is SGDLS, CDR2 YYNGEE. The ends lost 0 bases at V and 5 bases at J; junction bases unmatched: 11. In DNA, the CDR3 is TGTGCCAGCAGCGTAGAGAGGGGGGGACAGGGGCCCGACAATGAGCAGTTCTTC. This gives the protein CASSVERGGQGPDNEQFF.

The chain links TRBV5-1 to TRBJ2-2, with D perhaps matching TRBD2 (6 bases). The germline CDR1 and CDR2 sequences are SGHRS and YFSETQ. This CDR3 spans 15 amino acids. V gave up 2 bases and J gave up 7 bases, with 15 bases separating them. The CDR3, as DNA: TGCGCCAGCAGCTTCGTACTAGCCGTTGGCGGGGAGCTGTTTTTT. Encoded protein: CASSFVLAVGGELFF.

J is TRBJ1-4 and V is TRBV7-9; perhaps TRBD1 as D (6 bases). The CDR3 loop spans 13 amino acids. Germline V gene lookup returns CDR1 SEHNR and CDR2 FQNEAQ (reference sequence). Trimming stripped 5 bases from V and 12 bases from J, with 16 bases between. CDR3 region: CASSPDPYRELFF. In DNA form, the CDR3 reads TGTGCCAGCAGCCCCGATCCGTACAGGGAACTGTTTTTT.

The chain carries TRBV5-1 and TRBJ2-4; 9 nucleotides match TRBD1. The trim removed 4 bases at V and 3 bases at J, leaving 11 bases unmatched. CDR1 is SGHRS and CDR2 is YFSETQ in the germline V gene. This CDR3 contains 17 residues. The chain's CDR3 is CASSLHGTGSGKNIQYF. CDR3 nucleotides: TGCGCCAGCAGCCTACACGGGACAGGGTCAGGCAAAAACATTCAGTACTTC.

The chain joins TRBV7-9 to TRBJ1-1; a possible D gene is TRBD1 (6 bases). Germline V gene sequence: CDR1 SEHNR, CDR2 FQNEAQ (reference sequence). There are 11 residues in the CDR3. With 6 bases removed from V and 8 bases from J, the gap between germline ends came to 10 bases. CDR3 nucleotides: TGTGCCAGCAGTTTTGACAGGGAAGCTTTCTTT. This encodes CASSFDREAFF.

In this sample, this clone turned up a few times. The V and J genes are TRBV7-9 and TRBJ2-1; 8 bases map to TRBD2. V dropped 5 bases and J dropped 4; count of bases not matched to a gene: 7. The germline V gene has CDR1 SEHNR and CDR2 FQNEAQ (reference sequence). The CDR3 runs to 15 residues. The CDR3 here is CASSDRLASYNEQFF. CDR3 DNA: TGTGCCAGCAGCGATAGACTAGCGTCTTACAATGAGCAGTTCTTC.

This rearrangement joins TRBV18 to TRBJ2-1; 8 bases agree with TRBD1. CDR3 size: 16 residues. The J segment lost 2 bases and the V segment lost 1 base, leaving 4 bases of the junction unmatched. Per germline, CDR1 KGHSH and CDR2 LQKENI. CDR3 sequence (DNA): TGTGCCAGCTCACCACTAAGACAGGGGCCCTACAATGAGCAGTTCTTC. This codes for CASSPLRQGPYNEQFF.

The V and J genes are TRBV7-2 and TRBJ1-4; 10 bases fit TRBD1. CDR1 and CDR2 (germline): SGHTA, FQGNSA. V lost 5 bases, J lost 6 bases, and 6 bases stayed unmatched. The CDR3 consists of 15 residues. In DNA form, the CDR3 reads TGTGCCAGCAGCCTGACAGGGGGCGCTTATGAAAAACTGTTTTTT. Translated, it gives CASSLTGGAYEKLFF.

This clone appeared a few times. The chain uses TRBV7-9 and TRBJ2-1; perhaps TRBD2 as D (6 bases). The CDR3 covers 15 residues. Trimming stripped 5 bases from V and 6 bases from J, with 17 bases between. From germline, CDR1 is SEHNR and CDR2 FQNEAQ (reference sequence). CDR3 protein: CASSARLESGNEQFF. As DNA, the CDR3 is TGTGCCAGCAGCGCCCGACTAGAGTCGGGCAATGAGCAGTTCTTC.

The rearrangement uses TRBV6-6 and TRBJ1-2; 11 nucleotides align to TRBD1. This CDR3 has 15 residues. The V gene end was trimmed by 6 bases and the J gene end by 6 bases; junction bases not matched to a gene: 9. Germline CDR1 and CDR2: MNHNY and SVGAGI (reference sequence). CDR3 region: CASRGQGVRGNGYTF. Written as DNA, the CDR3 is TGTGCCAGCAGGGGACAGGGGGTAAGAGGGAATGGCTACACCTTC.

This clone was observed a few times. This chain connects TRBV7-9 to TRBJ2-7, with D tentatively TRBD1 (6 bases). V lost 3 bases and J 5 bases, leaving 11 bases between the germline ends. The V gene's germline CDR1 is SEHNR and CDR2 FQNEAQ (reference sequence). The CDR3 consists of 13 residues. CDR3 nucleotide sequence: TGTGCCAGCAGCTTTACAGGGTACGACGAGCAGTACTTC. It encodes CASSFTGYDEQYF.

The genes are TRBV11-2 and TRBJ2-5; possible D gene TRBD1, 6 bases. CDR3 length equals 15 residues. CDR1 and CDR2 (germline): SGHAT, FQNNGV. V lost 0 bases and J lost 6, with 14 bases in between. The CDR3 DNA follows: TGTGCCAGCAGCTTAGATAGGACAGTCGGTCAGACCCAGTACTTC. Encoded protein: CASSLDRTVGQTQYF. Full variable domain (outside the CDR3, taken from reference TRBV11-2 and TRBJ2-5): EAGVAQSPRYKIIEKRQSVAFWCNPISGHATLYWYQQILGQGPKLLIQFQNNGVVDDSQLPKDRFSAERLKGVDSTLKIQPAKLEDSAVYLCASSLDRTVGQTQYFGPGTRLLVL.